Below are 11 T cell receptor beta chains sequenced from a single sample in a study of control samples from healthy donors and cancer patients. Only in-frame clones appear in the TCRdb table, and some are missing; sequencing was by immunoSEQ multiplex PCR. Found here are approximately 190,000 clones; the top ten clones hold around 2%. Sequenced material: blood. These receptors all stem from a young woman in good health.

J is TRBJ1-3 and V is TRBV3-1 (or the pseudogene TRBV3-2); 8 bases are a match to TRBD1. The CDR3 extends over 13 amino acids. J was trimmed by 4 bases and V by 8 bases; bases with no gene match: 4. CDR1 is LGHDT, CDR2 YNNKEL, per germline (reference sequence). DNA of the CDR3: TGTGCCAGCCACTACAGGGGGGGAAACACCATATATTTT. Protein: CASHYRGGNTIYF.

As for this clone: One junction end does not reproduce the germline sequence, and a read error may be involved. V usage is TRBV3-1 (or the pseudogene TRBV3-2) and J usage is TRBJ1-1; D is unclear. This CDR3 spans 15 amino acids. Germline CDR1 reads LGHDT; CDR2 reads YNNKEL (reference sequence). The CDR3 protein is CASSQETGLITEAFF. CDR3 DNA sequence: TGTGCCAGCAGTCAAGAGACGGGGTTGATCACTGAAGCTTTCTTT.

The chain combines TRBV29-1 with TRBJ2-3; possibly TRBD1 for D (6 bases). Germline CDR1 reads SQVTM; CDR2 reads ANQGSEA. There are 10 residues in the CDR3. V lost 7 bases and J lost 6, with 8 bases in between. CDR3 DNA: TGCAGCGCCGGACAGGATACGCAGTATTTT. Residues: CSAGQDTQYF.

V and J are TRBV5-1 and TRBJ1-3, with D unclear. The V and J ends lost 4 bases and 2 bases respectively, with 13 bases between them. This CDR3 is built from 15 residues. CDR1 SGHRS and CDR2 YFSETQ come from the germline V gene. Written as DNA, the CDR3 is TGCGCCAGCAGCCCATGGACGGAGCCTGGAAACACCATATATTTT. Its translation is CASSPWTEPGNTIYF.

The chain couples TRBV11-2 to TRBJ1-1; maybe TRBD1 (5 bases). The CDR3 length is 13 residues. Trimming left V 4 bases short and J 5 bases short, with 11 bases between. Per the germline V gene, CDR1 is SGHAT and CDR2 is FQNNGV. The CDR3 DNA follows: TGTGCCAGCAGCTCGACAGTAGGGACTGAAGCTTTCTTT. Encoded protein: CASSSTVGTEAFF.

This rearrangement joins TRBV3-1 (or the pseudogene TRBV3-2) to TRBJ2-3; 8 nucleotides match TRBD2. CDR1 is LGHDT and CDR2 is YNNKEL in the germline V gene (reference sequence). The CDR3 runs 15 residues. With V trimmed by 4 bases and J by 5 bases, 8 bases remained unmatched. CDR3 sequence: CASSPGGVFGDTQYF. The CDR3 DNA is TGTGCCAGCAGCCCCGGGGGGGTATTTGGAGATACGCAGTATTTT.

J is TRBJ2-3 and V is TRBV6-5; no firm D call. V was pared by 2 bases and J by 3 bases, with 6 bases between. Germline values: CDR1 MNHEY, CDR2 SVGAGI. The CDR3 consists of 13 residues. CDR3 bases: TGTGCCAGCAGTTACGCAGCTACAGATACGCAGTATTTT. Amino acids: CASSYAATDTQYF.

V is TRBV7-8 and J is TRBJ1-3, with no clear D. Looked up from germline, CDR1 is SGHVS and CDR2 is FQNEAQ. This CDR3 has 16 residues. Trimming left V 0 bases short and J 1 base short, with 10 bases between. CDR3 sequence reads: CASSLALGGSGNTIYF. CDR3 in DNA: TGTGCCAGCAGCTTAGCGCTAGGAGGGTCTGGAAACACCATATATTTT.

V usage is TRBV2 and J usage is TRBJ1-4, with a possible D match to TRBD1 (5 bases). CDR3 length equals 14 residues. Between the trimmed V and J ends, which lost 6 bases and 5 bases, there was a span of 13 bases. The germline gives CDR1 SNHLY, CDR2 FYNNEI. The CDR3 reads CASRRQSPNEKLFF. DNA of the CDR3: TGTGCCAGCAGACGACAGTCTCCAAATGAAAAACTGTTTTTT. Together with reference TRBV2 and TRBJ1-4, the CDR3 gives the full variable domain: EPEVTQTPSHQVTQMGQEVILRCVPISNHLYFYWYRQILGQKVEFLVSFYNNEISEKSEIFDDQFSVERPDGSNFTLKIRSTKLEDSAMYFCASRRQSPNEKLFFGSGTQLSVL.

CDR3 region: CSATDRPGYTF. For the CDR3, the DNA is TGCAGCGCGACAGATAGGCCAGGCTACACCTTC. The rearrangement uses TRBV29-1 and TRBJ1-2; perhaps TRBD1 as D (5 bases). Germline V gene lookup returns CDR1 SQVTM and CDR2 ANQGSEA. V lost 7 bases to trimming and J lost 8 bases, with 14 bases between them. CDR3 length equals 11 residues. The variable domain in full, completed from reference TRBV29-1 and TRBJ1-2, reads SAVISQKPSRDICQRGTSLTIQCQVDSQVTMMFWYRQQPGQSLTLIATANQGSEATYESGFVIDKFPISRPNLTFSTLTVSNMSPEDSSIYLCSATDRPGYTFGSGTRLTVV.

The V and J genes are TRBV6-5 and TRBJ1-6; D unclear. Germline-derived CDR1 and CDR2 are MNHEY and SVGAGI. This CDR3 comprises 14 residues. Trimming left V 4 bases short and J 9 bases short, with 13 bases between. CDR3 loop: CASSFLPLSSPLHF. The DNA of the CDR3 is TGTGCCAGCAGTTTCTTACCCCTAAGTTCACCCCTCCACTTT.